This T cell receptor (beta chain) is from a study of cytomegalovirus exposure and HLA in healthy donors. Study information: Inside one of the first data releases sat around 85 million unique TCRs taken from HLA-typed donors.

In the PCR, 60 Vbeta and 13 Jbeta primers were used. Only in-frame clones appear in the TCRdb table, and some are missing; sequencing was by immunoSEQ multiplex PCR. The data hold about 130,000 clones, with 70% to 80% observed a single time. The ends were cut back, 6 bases at V and 1 base at J, with 15 bases in the middle. The CDR3 is 15 amino acids. Germline values: CDR1 WNHNN, CDR2 SYGVQD (reference sequence). This chain joins TRBV10-1 and TRBJ1-1; perhaps TRBD1 as D (6 bases). The sample was PBMCs. This TCR derives from a woman aged 55-69 years in good health and CMV-seropositive. The CDR3 sequence: CASRASLTGNTEAFF. The DNA of the CDR3 is TGCGCCAGCAGAGCTTCATTGACAGGGAACACTGAAGCTTTCTTT.